This note documents a single T cell receptor beta chain sequence. Germline and junction disagree at one end, which may indicate a read error. CDR3 length equals 17 residues. Germline V CDR1 and CDR2: SGHAT, FQNNGV. The data stem from a study of tumor-infiltrating lymphocytes in primary liver carcinoma. A primer in the constant region served to generate TCR beta cDNA from 450 to 650 ng of total RNA. Libraries for TCR beta were built through three nested multiplex PCR rounds, which together made up a slightly modified ARM-PCR procedure. Two initial PCR rounds of roughly 10 cycles each paired TRBV1-TRBV30 forward primers with a C-beta reverse primer. MiXCR was run by TCRdb on the multiplex PCR reads, yielding one entry per CDR3 protein. Here the sample spans roughly 100,000 distinct CDR3 sequences, about 62% being singletons. Between roughly 17 and 33 mg of unsorted bulk tissue served as the source from which RNA and DNA were co-extracted. Surgical resection was used to treat these primary liver carcinoma patients.

This TCR was sampled from a woman aged 60 to 75 with primary liver carcinoma and hepatitis B virus infection. Sequences were obtained from liver tumor tissue from sampling region 2. Subset of the sample: tumor region T2, inferior pole. The gene calls are TRBV11-2 and TRBJ1-1, with a possible D match to TRBD1 (6 bases). For the CDR3, the DNA is TGTGCCAGTAGCTTGGGGGCCACAGACTACATGAACGCTGAAGCTTTCTTT. Its translation is CASSLGATDYMNAEAFF.